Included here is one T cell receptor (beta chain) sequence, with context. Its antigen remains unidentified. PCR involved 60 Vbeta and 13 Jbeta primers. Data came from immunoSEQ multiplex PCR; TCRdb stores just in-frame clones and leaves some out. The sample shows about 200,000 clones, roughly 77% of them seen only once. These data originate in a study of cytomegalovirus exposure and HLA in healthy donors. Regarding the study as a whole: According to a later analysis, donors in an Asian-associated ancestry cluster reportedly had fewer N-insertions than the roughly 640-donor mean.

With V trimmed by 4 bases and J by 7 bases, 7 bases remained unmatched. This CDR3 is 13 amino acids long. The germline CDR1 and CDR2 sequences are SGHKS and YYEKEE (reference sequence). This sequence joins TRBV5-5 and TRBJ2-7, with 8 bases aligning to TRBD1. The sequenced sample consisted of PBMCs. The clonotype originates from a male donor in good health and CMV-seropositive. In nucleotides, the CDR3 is TGTGCCAGCAGCGGCCAGGGGGCTCTGGAGCAGTACTTC. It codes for CASSGQGALEQYF.